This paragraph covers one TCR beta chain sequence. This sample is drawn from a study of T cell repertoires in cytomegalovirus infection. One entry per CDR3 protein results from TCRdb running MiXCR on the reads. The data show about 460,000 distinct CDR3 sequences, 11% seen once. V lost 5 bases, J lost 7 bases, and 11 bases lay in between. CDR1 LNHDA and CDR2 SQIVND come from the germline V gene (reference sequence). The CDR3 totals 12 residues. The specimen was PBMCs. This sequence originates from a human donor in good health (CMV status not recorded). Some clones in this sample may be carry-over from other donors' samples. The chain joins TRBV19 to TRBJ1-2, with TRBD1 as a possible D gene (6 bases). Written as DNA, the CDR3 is TGTGCCAGTAGTGTCCACAGGGCTGGCTACACCTTC. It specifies CASSVHRAGYTF.